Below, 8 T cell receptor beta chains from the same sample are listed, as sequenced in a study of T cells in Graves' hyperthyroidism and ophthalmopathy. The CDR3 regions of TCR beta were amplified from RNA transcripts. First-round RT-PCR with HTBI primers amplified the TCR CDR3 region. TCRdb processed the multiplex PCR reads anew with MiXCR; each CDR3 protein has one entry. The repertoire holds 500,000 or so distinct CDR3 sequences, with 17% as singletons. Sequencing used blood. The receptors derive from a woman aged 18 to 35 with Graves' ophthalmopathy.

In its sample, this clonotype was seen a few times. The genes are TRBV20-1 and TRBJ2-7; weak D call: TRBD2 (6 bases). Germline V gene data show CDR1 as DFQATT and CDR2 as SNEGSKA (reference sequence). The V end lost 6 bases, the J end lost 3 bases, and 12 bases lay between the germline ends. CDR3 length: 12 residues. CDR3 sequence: CSAQTSIYEQYF. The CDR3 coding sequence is TGCAGTGCCCAGACTAGTATCTACGAGCAGTACTTC.

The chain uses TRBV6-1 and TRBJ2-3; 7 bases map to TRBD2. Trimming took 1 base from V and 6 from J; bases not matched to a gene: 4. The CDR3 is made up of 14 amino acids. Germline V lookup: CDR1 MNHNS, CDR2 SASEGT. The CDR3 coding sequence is TGTGCCAGCAGTGAAGGGACTAGATGGGATACGCAGTATTTT. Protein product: CASSEGTRWDTQYF.

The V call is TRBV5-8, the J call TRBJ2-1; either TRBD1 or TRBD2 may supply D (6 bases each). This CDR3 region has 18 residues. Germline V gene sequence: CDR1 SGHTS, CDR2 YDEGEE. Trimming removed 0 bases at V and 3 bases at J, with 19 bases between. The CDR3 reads CASSLGFEGGAVYNEQFF. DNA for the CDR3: TGTGCCAGCAGCTTGGGTTTTGAGGGGGGCGCAGTCTACAATGAGCAGTTCTTC.

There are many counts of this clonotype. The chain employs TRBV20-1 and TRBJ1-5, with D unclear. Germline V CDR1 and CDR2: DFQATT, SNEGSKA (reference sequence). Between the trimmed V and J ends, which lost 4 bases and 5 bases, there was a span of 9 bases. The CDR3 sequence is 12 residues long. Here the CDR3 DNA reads TGCAGTGCTACAACCGGTGATCAGCCCCAGCATTTT. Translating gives CSATTGDQPQHF.

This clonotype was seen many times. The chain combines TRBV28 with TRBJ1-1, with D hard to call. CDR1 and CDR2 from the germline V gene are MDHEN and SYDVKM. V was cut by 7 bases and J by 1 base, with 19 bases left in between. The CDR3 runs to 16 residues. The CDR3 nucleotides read TGTGCCAGCATTGGGCCGGTTCCTTTAAGGAACACTGAAGCTTTCTTT. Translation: CASIGPVPLRNTEAFF.

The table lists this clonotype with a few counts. The CDR3 here is CASSLAPDNYGYTF. In DNA, the CDR3 is TGTGCCAGCAGTTTAGCGCCAGATAACTATGGCTACACCTTC. V and J are TRBV12-3 or TRBV12-4 and TRBJ1-2, with unresolved D. V was pared by 0 bases and J by 1 base, with 6 bases between. The CDR3 is made up of 14 amino acids.

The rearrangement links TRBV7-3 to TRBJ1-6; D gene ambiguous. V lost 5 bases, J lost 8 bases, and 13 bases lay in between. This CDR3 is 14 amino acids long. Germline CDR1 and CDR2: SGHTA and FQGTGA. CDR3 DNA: TGTGCCAGCAGCCACCAAGGGAAAGATTCACCCCTCCACTTT. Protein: CASSHQGKDSPLHF.

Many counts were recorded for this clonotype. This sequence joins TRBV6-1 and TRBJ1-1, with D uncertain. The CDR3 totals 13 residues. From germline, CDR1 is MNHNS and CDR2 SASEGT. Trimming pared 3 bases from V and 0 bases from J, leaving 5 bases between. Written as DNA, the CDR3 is TGTGCCAGCAGTGAGTCCGTGAACACTGAAGCTTTCTTT. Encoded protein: CASSESVNTEAFF.